The TCR beta chain described here comes from a study of cytomegalovirus exposure and HLA in healthy donors. PCR involved 60 Vbeta and 13 Jbeta primers. Clones were read by immunoSEQ multiplex PCR, and TCRdb kept only the in-frame ones, dropping some. The sample has under 80,000 clones; just under 75% are singletons. V lost 5 bases to trimming and J lost 3 bases, with 17 bases between them. This CDR3 is built from 15 residues. The V gene's germline CDR1 is PRHDT and CDR2 FYEKMQ (reference sequence). As for this clone: The antigen remains undetermined.

General study results and limits: An Asian-associated ancestry cluster reportedly showed fewer N-insertions than the approximately 620-donor mean in a later analysis. For presence/absence analyses, sequencing depth was assumed to be roughly uniform across donors. An analysis that was carried out later associated fewer than 20,000 TCR beta sequences with HLA alleles at 0.05 false discovery rate.

The TCR originated in a woman between 25 and 40 years old in good health and CMV-seronegative. This chain uses TRBV13 with TRBJ2-7; D gene uncertain. Source material: PBMCs. CDR3 nucleotides: TGTGCCAGCAGCCCGAGTGGAGCAGATGGCTACGAGCAGTACTTC. It is translated as CASSPSGADGYEQYF.